A single sample gave rise to the 10 T cell receptor beta chains below, sequenced in a study of blood T cell repertoires in COVID-19. Libraries were prepared by immunoSEQ multiplex PCR; TCRdb keeps only in-frame clonotypes and omits some of them. The table records tens of thousands of clones, about four fifths of them present only once. Sequencing was done on a sample of peripheral blood. The receptor source for this set is a woman older than 75 with active or convalescent COVID-19.

V gene TRBV6-5 combines with J gene TRBJ1-1; no firm D call. Germline CDR1 MNHEY, CDR2 SVGAGI. CDR3 length equals 15 residues. Trimming removed 0 bases at V and 5 bases at J, with 13 bases between. This CDR3 reads CASSYSKQVSTEAFF. The CDR3 DNA follows: TGTGCCAGCAGTTACTCGAAGCAGGTATCTACTGAAGCTTTCTTT.

The gene calls are TRBV24-1 and TRBJ2-5, with 10 positions matching TRBD2. The J segment lost 1 base and the V segment lost 3 bases, leaving 13 bases of the junction unmatched. This CDR3 spans 19 amino acids. Germline CDR1 reads KGHDR; CDR2 reads SFDVKD. The CDR3 DNA reads as TGTGCCACCAGTGATCTGGCGCATCCTAGCGGGGGACCCCAAGAGACCCAGTACTTC. As protein: CATSDLAHPSGGPQETQYF.

This clone was counted a few times. The chain has TRBV19 and TRBJ1-1, with 10 bases identical to TRBD1. V shed 5 bases, J shed 6 bases, and the junction held 9 bases outside the gene matches. The CDR3 is 15 amino acids. Germline V CDR1 and CDR2: LNHDA, SQIVND (reference sequence). The chain's CDR3 is CASSSPGQGRSEAFF. The CDR3 DNA follows: TGTGCCAGTAGTTCGCCGGGACAGGGGAGGTCTGAAGCTTTCTTT. Combining the CDR3 with reference TRBV19 and TRBJ1-1 gives the whole variable domain DGGITQSPKYLFRKEGQNVTLSCEQNLNHDAMYWYRQDPGQGLRLIYYSQIVNDFQKGDIAEGYSVSREKKESFPLTVTSAQKNPTAFYLCASSSPGQGRSEAFFGQGTRLTVV.

The CDR3 here is CASSSTRSAGEQYF. The CDR3 nucleotides read TGTGCCAGCAGCTCAACGCGGTCCGCGGGGGAGCAGTACTTC. The rearrangement joins TRBV7-2 to TRBJ2-7, with a possible D match to TRBD2 (6 bases). Germline CDR1 and CDR2: SGHTA and FQGNSA. This CDR3 has 14 residues. Trimming removed 4 bases from V and 7 bases from J, with 17 bases in between.

The chain joins TRBV7-9 to TRBJ1-1, with no clear D. Germline V gives CDR1 SEHNR, CDR2 FQNEAQ (reference sequence). The CDR3 contains 15 residues. V was shortened by 5 bases and J by 1 base, with 14 bases between the two germline ends. In DNA, the CDR3 is TGTGCCAGCAGCCCGCTCCCACAGAGGAACACTGAAGCTTTCTTT. Its translation is CASSPLPQRNTEAFF.

This rearrangement joins TRBV7-9 to TRBJ2-7; 14 bases are a match to TRBD2. This CDR3 contains 14 residues. Germline lookup yields CDR1 SEHNR and CDR2 FQNEAQ (reference sequence). The ends lost 4 bases at V and 6 bases at J; junction bases unmatched: 2. CDR3 protein: CASSSTSGRGEQYF. CDR3 nucleotides: TGTGCCAGCAGCTCGACTAGCGGGAGGGGCGAGCAGTACTTC.

The J gene is TRBJ2-7, the V gene TRBV4-1; the match to TRBD2 covers 7 bases. With V trimmed by 1 base and J by 7 bases, 10 bases remained unmatched. This CDR3 contains 15 residues. The germline V gene has CDR1 MGHRA and CDR2 YSYEKL. The CDR3 region is CASSQAGTTTYEQYF. CDR3 DNA: TGCGCCAGCAGCCAAGCTGGGACTACCACTTATGAGCAGTACTTC.

The rearrangement uses TRBV7-2 and TRBJ2-5; 8 bases match TRBD2. Germline V gene lookup returns CDR1 SGHTA and CDR2 FQGNSA. Losses at the gene ends were 2 bases for V and 4 bases for J; bases not matched to a gene: 12. This CDR3 is built from 17 residues. CDR3 DNA sequence: TGTGCCAGCAGCTTACCTGCCAGCGGGAGCCTGCGAGAGACCCAGTACTTC. Its protein is CASSLPASGSLRETQYF.

V and J are TRBV27 and TRBJ1-4; D remains ambiguous. The CDR3 contains 14 residues. Germline V gives CDR1 MNHEY, CDR2 SMNVEV (reference sequence). Trimming removed 5 bases at V and 8 bases at J, with 15 bases between. CDR3 amino acids: CASSHPRDREKLFF. The CDR3 DNA follows: TGTGCCAGCAGTCATCCGCGGGATCGGGAAAAACTGTTTTTT.

The V gene is TRBV12-5, the J gene TRBJ1-1; 8 bases line up with TRBD1. CDR3 length: 15 residues. Germline V CDR1 and CDR2: LGHNT, FRNRAP. Trimming removed 5 bases from V and 2 bases from J; junction bases left unmatched: 7. The CDR3 DNA follows: TGTGCTAGTGGTCTCCGACAGGGGTTCAACACTGAAGCTTTCTTT. It specifies CASGLRQGFNTEAFF.